These 10 T cell receptor beta chains were sequenced from one sample in a study of cytomegalovirus exposure and HLA in healthy donors. The table came from immunoSEQ multiplex PCR; TCRdb's copy has only in-frame clones and leaves some out. Among some 320,000 clones listed, around 87% were seen once. Sequencing used PBMCs. The origin of the receptors is a woman aged 25 to 39 in good health and CMV-seropositive.

V gene TRBV5-1 combines with J gene TRBJ1-5; weak D call: TRBD1 (6 bases). Trimming took off 4 bases at V and 6 bases at J, with 14 bases between the two ends. The CDR3 consists of 14 residues. In germline, CDR1 is SGHRS, CDR2 YFSETQ. DNA of the CDR3: TGCGCCAGCAGCCCTGGAGGGGGGGGTCAGCCCCAGCATTTT. It yields the protein CASSPGGGGQPQHF.

The gene calls are TRBV11-2 and TRBJ2-2, with 7 nucleotides matching TRBD1. Germline-derived CDR1 and CDR2 are SGHAT and FQNNGV. CDR3 size: 16 residues. Trimming took 6 bases from V and 1 from J; bases not matched to a gene: 8. The CDR3 DNA sequence: TGTGCCAGCAGGGGGATCCGGGACAGGAACACCGGGGAGCTGTTTTTT. This sequence encodes CASRGIRDRNTGELFF.

This clone was seen a single time. This chain connects TRBV5-1 to TRBJ2-2; no definite D call. The germline gives CDR1 SGHRS, CDR2 YFSETQ. CDR3 size: 15 residues. Trimming removed 3 bases from V and 6 bases from J, with 15 bases in between. The CDR3 loop is CASSSRSAYAGELFF. The CDR3 nucleotides read TGCGCCAGCAGCTCGCGGTCCGCCTACGCCGGGGAGCTGTTTTTT.

CDR3 sequence (DNA): TGTGCCAGCAGCTTGGCGGGGTGGAGAGGTAATTCACCCCTCCACTTT. Translated, it gives CASSLAGWRGNSPLHF. The rearrangement links TRBV5-4 to TRBJ1-6; no clear D. The germline gives CDR1 SGHNT, CDR2 YYREEE (reference sequence). Trimming took off 0 bases at V and 6 bases at J, with 13 bases between the two ends. The CDR3 has 16 residues.

The chain links TRBV28 to TRBJ2-7, with a weak D call TRBD2 (6 bases). Trimming left V 8 bases short and J 1 base short, with 15 bases between. The germline CDR1 and CDR2 sequences are MDHEN and SYDVKM. The CDR3 length is 14 residues. The CDR3 coding sequence is TGTGCCAGCTTCGACGGGGGAAAATCCTACGAGCAGTACTTC. It translates to CASFDGGKSYEQYF.

This clone was picked up a small number of times. The junction departs from the called germline gene at one end, perhaps through a read error. The V call is TRBV15, the J call TRBJ2-5; TRBD2 agrees at 9 bases. The CDR3 runs to 13 residues. The germline gives CDR1 LNHNV, CDR2 YYDKDF (reference sequence). CDR3: CASSGGLSETQYF. The CDR3, as DNA: TGTGCCTCCAGCGGGGGGCTATCGGAGACCCAGTACTTC.

Points on this clone: This sample includes further DNA sequences coding for the same CDR3. The V call is TRBV7-2, the J call TRBJ2-7, with 12 bases matching TRBD2. Germline-derived CDR1 and CDR2 are SGHTA and FQGNSA. This CDR3 is 15 amino acids long. Germline trimming cut 3 bases from V and 0 bases from J; bases unmatched to any gene: 0. The CDR3 loop is CASSLGLAGSYEQYF. CDR3 DNA sequence: TGTGCCAGCAGCTTGGGACTAGCGGGCTCCTACGAGCAGTACTTC.

The V and J genes are TRBV10-3 and TRBJ1-1, with 7 bases matching TRBD1. This CDR3 comprises 13 residues. Germline values: CDR1 ENHRY, CDR2 SYGVKD. V shed 4 bases and J 4 bases; nucleotides not matched to a gene: 3. The CDR3 DNA reads TGTGCCATCAGTGGGGACAGTTTCACTGAAGCTTTCTTT. Its translation: CAISGDSFTEAFF.

This chain links TRBV5-6 with TRBJ2-1; D is uncertain. Germline V lookup: CDR1 SGHDT, CDR2 YYEEEE. Between the trimmed V and J ends, which lost 5 bases and 10 bases, there was a span of 19 bases. The CDR3 sequence is 14 residues long. This CDR3 is CASSPPEPFREQFF. The CDR3 DNA sequence: TGTGCCAGCAGTCCTCCCGAACCCTTTAGAGAGCAGTTCTTC.

The genes are TRBV7-9 and TRBJ2-7, with D perhaps TRBD2 (5 bases). Germline CDR1 reads SEHNR; CDR2 reads FQNEAQ (reference sequence). The CDR3 is 13 residues long. Trimming removed 3 bases from V and 2 bases from J, with 8 bases in between. In DNA form, the CDR3 reads TGTGCCAGCAGCTTTGAGGGAACCTACGAGCAGTACTTC. This sequence encodes CASSFEGTYEQYF. Drawing the rest from reference TRBV7-9 and TRBJ2-7, the complete variable domain is DTGVSQNPRHKITKRGQNVTFRCDPISEHNRLYWYRQTLGQGPEFLTYFQNEAQLEKSRLLSDRFSAERPKGSFSTLEIQRTEQGDSAMYLCASSFEGTYEQYFGPGTRLTVT.